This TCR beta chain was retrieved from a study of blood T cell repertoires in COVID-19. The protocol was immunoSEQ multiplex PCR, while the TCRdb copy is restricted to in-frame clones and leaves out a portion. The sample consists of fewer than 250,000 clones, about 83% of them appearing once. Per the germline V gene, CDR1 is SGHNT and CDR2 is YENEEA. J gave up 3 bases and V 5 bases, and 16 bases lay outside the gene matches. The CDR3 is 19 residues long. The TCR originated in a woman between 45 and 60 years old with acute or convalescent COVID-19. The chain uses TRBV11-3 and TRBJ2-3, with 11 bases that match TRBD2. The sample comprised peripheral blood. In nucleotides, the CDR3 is TGTGCCAGCAGCATTAGACTAGCGGGATGGTCCCATCGGACAGATACGCAGTATTTT. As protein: CASSIRLAGWSHRTDTQYF.